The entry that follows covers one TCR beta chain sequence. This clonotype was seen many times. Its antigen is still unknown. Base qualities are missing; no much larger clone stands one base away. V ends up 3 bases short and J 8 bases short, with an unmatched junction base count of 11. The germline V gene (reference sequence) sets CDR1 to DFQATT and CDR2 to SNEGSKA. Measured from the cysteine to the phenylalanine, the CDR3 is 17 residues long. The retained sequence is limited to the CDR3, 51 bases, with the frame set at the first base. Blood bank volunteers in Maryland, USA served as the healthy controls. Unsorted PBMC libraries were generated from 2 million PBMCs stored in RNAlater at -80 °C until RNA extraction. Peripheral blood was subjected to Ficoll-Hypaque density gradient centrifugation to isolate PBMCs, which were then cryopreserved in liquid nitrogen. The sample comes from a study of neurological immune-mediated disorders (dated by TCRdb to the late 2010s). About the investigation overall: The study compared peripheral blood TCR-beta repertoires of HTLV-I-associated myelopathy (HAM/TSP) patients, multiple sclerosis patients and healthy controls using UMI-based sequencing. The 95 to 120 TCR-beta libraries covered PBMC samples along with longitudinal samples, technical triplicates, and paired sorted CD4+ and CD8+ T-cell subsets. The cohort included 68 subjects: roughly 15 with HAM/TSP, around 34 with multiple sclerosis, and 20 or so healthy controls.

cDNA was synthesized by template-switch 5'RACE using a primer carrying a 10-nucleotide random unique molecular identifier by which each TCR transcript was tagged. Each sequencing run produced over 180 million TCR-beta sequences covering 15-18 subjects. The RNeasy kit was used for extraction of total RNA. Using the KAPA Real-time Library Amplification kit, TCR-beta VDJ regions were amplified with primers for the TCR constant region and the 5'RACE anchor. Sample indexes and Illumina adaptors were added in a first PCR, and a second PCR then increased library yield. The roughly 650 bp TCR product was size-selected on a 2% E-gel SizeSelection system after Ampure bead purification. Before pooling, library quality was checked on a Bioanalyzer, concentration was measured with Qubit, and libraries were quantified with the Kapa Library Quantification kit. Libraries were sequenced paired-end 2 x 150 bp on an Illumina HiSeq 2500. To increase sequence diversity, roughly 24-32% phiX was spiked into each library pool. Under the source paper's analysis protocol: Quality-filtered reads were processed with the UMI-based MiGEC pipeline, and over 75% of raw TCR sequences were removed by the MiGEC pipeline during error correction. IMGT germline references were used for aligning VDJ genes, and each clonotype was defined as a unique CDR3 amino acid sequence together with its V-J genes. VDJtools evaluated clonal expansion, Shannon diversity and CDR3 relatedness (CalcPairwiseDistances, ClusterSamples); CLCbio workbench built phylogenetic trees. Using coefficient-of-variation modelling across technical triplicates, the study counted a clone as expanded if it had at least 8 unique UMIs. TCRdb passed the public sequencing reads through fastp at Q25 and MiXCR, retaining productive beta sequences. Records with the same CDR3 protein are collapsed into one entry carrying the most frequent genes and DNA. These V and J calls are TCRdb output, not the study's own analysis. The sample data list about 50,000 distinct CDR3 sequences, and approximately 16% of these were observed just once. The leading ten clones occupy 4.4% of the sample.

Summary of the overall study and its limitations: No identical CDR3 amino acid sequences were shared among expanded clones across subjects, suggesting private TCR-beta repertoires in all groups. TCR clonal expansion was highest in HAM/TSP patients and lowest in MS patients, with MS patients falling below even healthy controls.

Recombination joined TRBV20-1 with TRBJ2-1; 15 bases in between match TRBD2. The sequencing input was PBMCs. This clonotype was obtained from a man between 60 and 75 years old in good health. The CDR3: CSASRGLAGGQRDEQFF. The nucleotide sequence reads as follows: TGCAGTGCTAGTAGGGGACTAGCGGGAGGCCAACGGGATGAGCAGTTCTTC.